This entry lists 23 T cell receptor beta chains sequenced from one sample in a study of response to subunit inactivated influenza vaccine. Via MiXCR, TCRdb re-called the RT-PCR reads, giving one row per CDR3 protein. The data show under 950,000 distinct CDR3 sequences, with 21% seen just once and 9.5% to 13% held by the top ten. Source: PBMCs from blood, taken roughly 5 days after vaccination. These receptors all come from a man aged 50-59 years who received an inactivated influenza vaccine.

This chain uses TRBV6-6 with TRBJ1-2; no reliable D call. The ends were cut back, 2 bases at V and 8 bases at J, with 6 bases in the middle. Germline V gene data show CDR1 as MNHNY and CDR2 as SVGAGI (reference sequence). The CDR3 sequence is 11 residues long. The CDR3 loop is CASSYGGGYTF. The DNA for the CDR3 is TGTGCCAGCAGTTACGGCGGCGGCTACACCTTC.

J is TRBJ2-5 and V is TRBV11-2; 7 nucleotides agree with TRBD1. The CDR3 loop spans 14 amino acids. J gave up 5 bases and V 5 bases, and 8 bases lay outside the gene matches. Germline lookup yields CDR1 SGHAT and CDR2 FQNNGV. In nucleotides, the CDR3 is TGTGCCAGCAGCGCGGAGACAGGGCTCGAGACCCAGTACTTC. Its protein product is CASSAETGLETQYF.

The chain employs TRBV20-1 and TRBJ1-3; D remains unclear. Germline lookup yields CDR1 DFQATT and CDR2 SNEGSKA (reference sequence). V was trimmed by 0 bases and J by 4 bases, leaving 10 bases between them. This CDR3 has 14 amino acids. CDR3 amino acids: CSARDARSGNTIYF. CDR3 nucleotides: TGCAGTGCTAGAGATGCCAGGTCGGGAAACACCATATATTTT.

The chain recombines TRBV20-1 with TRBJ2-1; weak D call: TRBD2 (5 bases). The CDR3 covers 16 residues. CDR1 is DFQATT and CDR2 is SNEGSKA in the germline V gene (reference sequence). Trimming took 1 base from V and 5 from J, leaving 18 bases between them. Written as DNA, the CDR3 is TGCAGTGCTAGAGCCTCAGGACTTCTAAACCACAATGAGCAGTTCTTC. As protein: CSARASGLLNHNEQFF.

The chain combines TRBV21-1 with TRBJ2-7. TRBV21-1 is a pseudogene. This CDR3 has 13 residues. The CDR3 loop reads CASSKRWIDEQYF. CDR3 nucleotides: TGTGCCAGCAGCAAAAGGTGGATCGACGAGCAGTACTTC.

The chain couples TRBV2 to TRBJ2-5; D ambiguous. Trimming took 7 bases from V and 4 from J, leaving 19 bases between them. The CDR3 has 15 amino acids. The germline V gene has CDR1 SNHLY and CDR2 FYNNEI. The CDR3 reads CASTVEGQDGETQYF. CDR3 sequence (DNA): TGTGCCAGCACGGTCGAAGGCCAGGACGGAGAGACCCAGTACTTC.

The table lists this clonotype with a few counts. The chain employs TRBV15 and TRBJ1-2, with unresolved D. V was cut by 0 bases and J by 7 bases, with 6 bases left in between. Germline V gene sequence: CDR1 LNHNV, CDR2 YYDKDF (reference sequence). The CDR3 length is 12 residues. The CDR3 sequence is CATSRDRSGYTF. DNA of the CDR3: TGTGCCACCAGCAGAGATAGGAGTGGCTACACCTTC.

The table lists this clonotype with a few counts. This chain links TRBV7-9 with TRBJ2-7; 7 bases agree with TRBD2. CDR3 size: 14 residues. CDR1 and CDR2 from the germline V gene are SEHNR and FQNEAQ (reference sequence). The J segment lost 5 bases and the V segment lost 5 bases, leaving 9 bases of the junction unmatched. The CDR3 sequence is CASSPPGGKHEQYF. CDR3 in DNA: TGTGCCAGCAGCCCCCCCGGGGGGAAGCACGAGCAGTACTTC.

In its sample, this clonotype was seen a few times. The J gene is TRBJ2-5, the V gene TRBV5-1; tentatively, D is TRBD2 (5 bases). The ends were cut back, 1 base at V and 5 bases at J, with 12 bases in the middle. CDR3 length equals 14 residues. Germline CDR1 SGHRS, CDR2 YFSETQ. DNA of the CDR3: TGCGCCAGCAGCTTGCGGGGAAGAGTGGAGACCCAGTACTTC. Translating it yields CASSLRGRVETQYF.

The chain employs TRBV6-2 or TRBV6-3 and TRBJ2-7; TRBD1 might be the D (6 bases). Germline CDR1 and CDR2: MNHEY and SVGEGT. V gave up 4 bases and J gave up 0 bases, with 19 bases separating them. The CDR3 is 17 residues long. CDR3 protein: CASSSATGHKDSYEQYF. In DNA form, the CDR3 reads TGTGCCAGCAGTTCCGCGACGGGACACAAAGACTCCTACGAGCAGTACTTC.

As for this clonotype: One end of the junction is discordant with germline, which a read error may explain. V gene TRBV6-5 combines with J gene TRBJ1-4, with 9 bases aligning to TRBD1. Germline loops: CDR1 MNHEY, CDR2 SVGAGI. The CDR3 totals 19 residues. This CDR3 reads CASGYYNRQGVVQGEKLFF. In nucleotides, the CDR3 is TGTGCCAGCGGTTACTACAACCGACAGGGGGTTGTCCAAGGAGAAAAACTGTTTTTT.

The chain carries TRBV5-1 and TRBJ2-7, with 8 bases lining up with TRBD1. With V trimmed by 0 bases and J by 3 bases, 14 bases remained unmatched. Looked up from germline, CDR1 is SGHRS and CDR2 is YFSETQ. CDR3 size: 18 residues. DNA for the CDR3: TGCGCCAGCAGCTTGGCCTACCCCGGGACAGGAGATATCTACGAGCAGTACTTC. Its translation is CASSLAYPGTGDIYEQYF.

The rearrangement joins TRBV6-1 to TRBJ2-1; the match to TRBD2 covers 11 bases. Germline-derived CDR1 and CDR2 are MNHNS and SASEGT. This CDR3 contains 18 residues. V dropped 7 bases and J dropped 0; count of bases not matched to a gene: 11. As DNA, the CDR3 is TGTGCCAGCATGGGCCTAGCGGGGGGTCGAAGCTCCTACAATGAGCAGTTCTTC. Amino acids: CASMGLAGGRSSYNEQFF.

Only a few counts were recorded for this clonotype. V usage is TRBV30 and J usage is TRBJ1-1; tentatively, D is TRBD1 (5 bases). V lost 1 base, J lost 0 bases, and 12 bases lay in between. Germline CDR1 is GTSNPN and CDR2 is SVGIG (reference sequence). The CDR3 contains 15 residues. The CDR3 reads CAWSERGTLNTEAFF. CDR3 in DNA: TGTGCCTGGAGTGAGAGGGGCACGTTGAACACTGAAGCTTTCTTT.

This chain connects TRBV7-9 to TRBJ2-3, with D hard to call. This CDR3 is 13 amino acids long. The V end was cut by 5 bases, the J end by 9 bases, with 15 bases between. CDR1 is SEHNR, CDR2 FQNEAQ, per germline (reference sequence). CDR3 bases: TGTGCCAGCAGCCAAACCGACGTCTTGACGCAGTATTTT. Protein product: CASSQTDVLTQYF. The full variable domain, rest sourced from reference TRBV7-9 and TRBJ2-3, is DTGVSQNPRHKITKRGQNVTFRCDPISEHNRLYWYRQTLGQGPEFLTYFQNEAQLEKSRLLSDRFSAERPKGSFSTLEIQRTEQGDSAMYLCASSQTDVLTQYFGPGTRLTVL.

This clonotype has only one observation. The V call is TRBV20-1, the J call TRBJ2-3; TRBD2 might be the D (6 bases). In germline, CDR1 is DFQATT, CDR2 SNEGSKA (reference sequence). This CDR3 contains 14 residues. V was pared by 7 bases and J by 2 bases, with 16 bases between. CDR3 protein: CSGHGTPITDTQYF. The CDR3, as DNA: TGCAGTGGGCACGGGACTCCTATCACAGATACGCAGTATTTT.

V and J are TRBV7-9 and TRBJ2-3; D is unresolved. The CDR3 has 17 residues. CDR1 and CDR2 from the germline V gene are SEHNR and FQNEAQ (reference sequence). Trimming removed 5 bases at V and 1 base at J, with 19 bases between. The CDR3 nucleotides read TGTGCCAGCAGCATGTCGGTGAGCCGGCTTGGCACAGATACGCAGTATTTT. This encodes CASSMSVSRLGTDTQYF.

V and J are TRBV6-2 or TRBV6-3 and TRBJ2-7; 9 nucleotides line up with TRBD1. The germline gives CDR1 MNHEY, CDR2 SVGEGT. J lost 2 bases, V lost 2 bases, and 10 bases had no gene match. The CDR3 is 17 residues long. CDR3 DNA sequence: TGTGCCAGCAGTTACGGAGGACAGGGGCCCCAGGCCTACGAGCAGTACTTC. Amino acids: CASSYGGQGPQAYEQYF.

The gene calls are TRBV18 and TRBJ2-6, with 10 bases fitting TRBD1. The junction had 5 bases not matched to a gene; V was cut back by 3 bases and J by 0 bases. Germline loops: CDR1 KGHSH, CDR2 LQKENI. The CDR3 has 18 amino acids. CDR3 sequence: CASSPLTGGASGANVLTF. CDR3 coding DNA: TGTGCCAGCTCACCTCTGACAGGGGGCGCCTCTGGGGCCAACGTCCTGACTTTC.

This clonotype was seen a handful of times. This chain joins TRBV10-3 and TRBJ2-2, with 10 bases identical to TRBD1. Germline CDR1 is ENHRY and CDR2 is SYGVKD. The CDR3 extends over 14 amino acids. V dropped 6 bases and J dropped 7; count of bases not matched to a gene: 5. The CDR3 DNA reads TGTGCCATCAGGACAGGGGGCGCCGGCGGGGAGCTGTTTTTT. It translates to CAIRTGGAGGELFF.

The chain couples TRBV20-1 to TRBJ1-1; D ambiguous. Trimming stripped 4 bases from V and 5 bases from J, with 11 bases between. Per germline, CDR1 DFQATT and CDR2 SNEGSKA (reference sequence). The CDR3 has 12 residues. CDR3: CSAIRLGTEAFF. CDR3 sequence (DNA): TGCAGTGCTATAAGACTCGGGACTGAAGCTTTCTTT.

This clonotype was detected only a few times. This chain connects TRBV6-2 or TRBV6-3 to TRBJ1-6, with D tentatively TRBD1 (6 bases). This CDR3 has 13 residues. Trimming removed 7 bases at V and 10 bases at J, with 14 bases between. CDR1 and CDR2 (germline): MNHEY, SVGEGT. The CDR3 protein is CASNDLGGSPLHF. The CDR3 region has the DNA TGTGCCAGCAACGACCTGGGGGGCTCACCCCTCCACTTT.

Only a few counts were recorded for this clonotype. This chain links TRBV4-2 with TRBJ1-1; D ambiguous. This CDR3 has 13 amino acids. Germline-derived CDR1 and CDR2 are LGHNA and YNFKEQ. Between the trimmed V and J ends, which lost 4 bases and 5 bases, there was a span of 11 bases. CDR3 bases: TGTGCCAGCAGCCCGTTGATCATAACTGAAGCTTTCTTT. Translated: CASSPLIITEAFF.